The entry that follows covers one T cell receptor beta chain sequence. Its antigen target is currently unknown. The input lacks base qualities; no much larger clone sits a single base away. Blood samples were collected up to 4 times in the first month after transplant and then at least monthly when available. The data stem from a study of graft-versus-host responses after intestinal transplantation (dated by TCRdb to about 2021). For context, the study as a whole: The transplants that recipients received were multivisceral, liver-intestinal, or isolated intestinal. The cohort enrolled some 25 intestinal transplant recipients including one retransplant, and 3 patients lacking pretransplant specimens were excluded. Every recipient was given anti-thymocyte globulin induction, followed by approximately 3 years of maintenance tacrolimus and steroids. Rather than going through the commercial service, samples from three later patients were sequenced in-house on an Illumina MiSeq and processed with MiXCR. Donor T cell macrochimerism was defined as a peak of at least 4% donor T cells among recipient peripheral blood mononuclear cells. Bulk TCR-beta CDR3 sequencing was used to track graft-versus-host and host-versus-graft alloreactive T cell clones in the graft, circulation and bone marrow after intestinal transplantation. To identify alloreactive clones, pre-transplant mixed lymphocyte reaction products were sequenced and compared with unstimulated pre-transplant donor and recipient T cells.

V was cut back by 5 bases and J by 0 bases, leaving a gap of 11 bases between them. Based on the germline V gene, the CDR1 and CDR2 sequences are SGHVS and FNYEAQ. The CDR3, from cysteine to phenylalanine, totals 15 residues. CDR3 DNA only is kept here, 45 bases in frame from base 1. General conclusions and limits of the study: Patients with donor T cell macrochimerism had high GvH to HvG T cell clonal ratios in their allografts. Early after transplant, peak levels of circulating GvH clones were found to be associated with declines in HvG clones. GvH clones were found in recipient bone marrow, and some of the GvH clones appeared earlier in ileal mucosa or blood, which is consistent with an intestinal mucosal origin. Conclusions were limited by the relatively low number and heterogeneity of intestinal transplant patients.

Receptor libraries were prepared by the immunoSEQ multiplex PCR assay. Adaptive Biotechnologies carried out high-throughput TCR-beta CDR3 sequencing of genomic DNA for most patients. Per the original workflow: TCR sequencing data for over 15 patients were retrieved from Adaptive's ImmunoSEQ software; three other patients were processed with MiXCR and VDJtools. CDR3 nucleotide sequences shared between donor and recipient were removed because the origin of such sequences could not be assigned. To count as alloreactive, a clone needed at least 2-fold expansion over unstimulated cells and a minimum CFSE-low frequency of 0.002% (template counts) or 0.001% (read counts). Clones were considered mappable if detected in sequenced pre-transplant spleen, lymph node, or MLR CFSE-low populations of the donor or recipient. Cumulative frequency of alloreactive clones was calculated as a percentage of all sequences weighted by copy number. This is the immuneACCESS table as TCRdb keeps it, with only in-frame sequences that have V and J called. A part of the clones is gone; compared with another copy, unresolved V genes explain less than half, and the rest is unexplained. The V and J calls and clone size come from that table; D and trimming were worked out from the DNA. In all, the sample holds under 80,000 clones, and approximately 90% of those were seen once. The ten largest clonotypes hold roughly 0.66% of the sample.

The sequence was collected from a human patient who received an intestinal transplant, so some T cells may come from the graft donor. Recombination linked TRBV7-6 to TRBJ2-1; tentative D gene TRBD2, with 6 bases matching. The sample in question was PBMCs, obtained 98 days after intestinal transplantation. The DNA sequence is given as TGTGCCAGCAGCCGGGGGACGGTCTCCTACAATGAGCAGTTCTTC. Protein translation: CASSRGTVSYNEQFF.